This T cell receptor (beta chain) was captured by sequencing in a study of CD8 T cells in ankylosing spondylitis. The CDR3 is 11 residues long. Via MiXCR, TCRdb re-called the 5' RACE reads, giving one row per CDR3 protein. Here the sample spans some 120,000 distinct CDR3 sequences, about an eighth being singletons. Comment on this clonotype: A read error is possible here, since a much larger clone lies one base away.

Sequencing was carried out using blood, either unsorted or a sorted T cell fraction (not recorded which). The chain couples TRBV12-3 or TRBV12-4 to TRBJ2-1; D remains ambiguous. This sequence originates from a female donor with ankylosing spondylitis or in good health (not recorded which). The CDR3 sequence is CASSVYNEQSF. CDR3 DNA sequence: TGTGCCAGCAGCGTGTACAATGAGCAGTCCTTC.